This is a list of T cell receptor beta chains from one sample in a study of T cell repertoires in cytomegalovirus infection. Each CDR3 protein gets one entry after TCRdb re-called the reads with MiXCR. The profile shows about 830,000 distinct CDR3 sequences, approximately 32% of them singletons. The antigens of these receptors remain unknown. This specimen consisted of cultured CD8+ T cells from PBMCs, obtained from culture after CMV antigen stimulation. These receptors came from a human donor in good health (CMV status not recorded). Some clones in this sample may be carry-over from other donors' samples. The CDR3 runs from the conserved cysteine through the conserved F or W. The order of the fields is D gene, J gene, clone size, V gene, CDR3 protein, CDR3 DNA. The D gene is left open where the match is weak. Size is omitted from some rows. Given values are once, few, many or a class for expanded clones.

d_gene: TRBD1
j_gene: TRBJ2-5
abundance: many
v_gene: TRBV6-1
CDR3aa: CASSGHRGLGETQYF
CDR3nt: TGTGCCAGCAGTGGTCACAGGGGGCTCGGGGAGACCCAGTACTTC

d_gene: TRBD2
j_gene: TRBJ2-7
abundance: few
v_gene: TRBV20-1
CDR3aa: CSARGGTSGPYEQYF
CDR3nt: TGCAGTGCTAGAGGAGGGACTAGCGGACCCTACGAGCAGTACTTC

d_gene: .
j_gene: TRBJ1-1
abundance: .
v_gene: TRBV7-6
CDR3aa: CASTIQWGGGDTEAFF
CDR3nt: TGTGCCAGCACCATCCAATGGGGGGGCGGGGACACTGAAGCTTTCTTT

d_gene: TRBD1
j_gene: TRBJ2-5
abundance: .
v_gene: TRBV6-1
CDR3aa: CASSEVYRGQETQYF
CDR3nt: TGTGCCAGCAGTGAAGTCTACAGGGGGCAAGAGACCCAGTACTTC

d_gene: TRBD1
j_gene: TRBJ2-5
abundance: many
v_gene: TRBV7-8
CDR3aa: CASSWTGLKETQYF
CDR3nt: TGTGCCAGCAGCTGGACAGGTTTAAAAGAGACCCAGTACTTC

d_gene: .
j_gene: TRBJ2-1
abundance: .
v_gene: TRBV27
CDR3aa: CASILSHNEQFF
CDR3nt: TGTGCCAGCATCCTTAGCCACAATGAGCAGTTCTTC

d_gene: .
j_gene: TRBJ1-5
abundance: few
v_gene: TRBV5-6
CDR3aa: CASSRGYGGNQPQHF
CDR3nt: TGTGCCAGCAGCAGGGGATATGGCGGCAATCAGCCCCAGCATTTT

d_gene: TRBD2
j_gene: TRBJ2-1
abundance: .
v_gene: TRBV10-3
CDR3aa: CATGGLAGGQSSYNEQFF
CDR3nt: TGTGCCACAGGGGGACTAGCGGGGGGGCAGAGCTCCTACAATGAGCAGTTCTTC

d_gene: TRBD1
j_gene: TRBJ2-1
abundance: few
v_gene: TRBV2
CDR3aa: CASSGDRGFF
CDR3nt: TGTGCCAGCAGTGGGGACAGGGGGTTCTTC

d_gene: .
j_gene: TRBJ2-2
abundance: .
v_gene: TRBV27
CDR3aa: CASSLMSLTGELFF
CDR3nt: TGTGCCAGCAGTTTAATGAGCCTCACCGGGGAGCTGTTTTTT

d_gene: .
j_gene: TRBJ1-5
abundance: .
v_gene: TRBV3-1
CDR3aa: CASSQGTARSNQPQHF
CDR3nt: TGTGCCAGCAGCCAAGGGACAGCCCGTAGCAATCAGCCCCAGCATTTT

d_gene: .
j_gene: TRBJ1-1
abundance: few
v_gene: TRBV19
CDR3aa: CASSIDFVGLDTEAFF
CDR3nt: TGTGCCAGTAGTATAGATTTCGTGGGTCTGGACACTGAAGCTTTCTTT

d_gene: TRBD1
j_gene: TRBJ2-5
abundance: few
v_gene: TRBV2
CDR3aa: CASSGQRGRQETQYF
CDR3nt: TGTGCCAGCAGTGGTCAGAGGGGGCGACAAGAGACCCAGTACTTC

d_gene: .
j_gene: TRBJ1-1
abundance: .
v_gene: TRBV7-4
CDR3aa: CAVRGEGTEAFF
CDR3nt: TGTGCCGTGCGGGGCGAGGGGACTGAAGCTTTCTTT

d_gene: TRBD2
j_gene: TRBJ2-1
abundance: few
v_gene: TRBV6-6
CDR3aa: CASRLRPGGDGYNEQFF
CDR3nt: TGTGCCAGCAGACTTCGTCCCGGGGGGGACGGCTACAATGAGCAGTTCTTC

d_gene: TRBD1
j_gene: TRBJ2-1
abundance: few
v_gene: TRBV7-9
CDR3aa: CASSFRDRENEQFF
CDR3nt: TGTGCCAGCAGCTTCCGGGACAGGGAGAATGAGCAGTTCTTC

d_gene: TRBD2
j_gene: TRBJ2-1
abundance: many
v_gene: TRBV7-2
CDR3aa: CASSSLTSGGPDNEQFF
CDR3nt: TGTGCCAGCAGCTCGCTGACTAGCGGGGGCCCCGACAATGAGCAGTTCTTC

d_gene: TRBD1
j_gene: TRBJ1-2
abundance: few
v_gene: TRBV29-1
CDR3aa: CSAGTGANYGYTF
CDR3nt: TGCAGCGCCGGGACAGGAGCTAACTATGGCTACACCTTC

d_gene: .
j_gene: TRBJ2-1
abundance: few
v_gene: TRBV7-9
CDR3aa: CASSSGHVGNEQFF
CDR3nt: TGTGCCAGCAGCTCTGGACACGTTGGGAATGAGCAGTTCTTC

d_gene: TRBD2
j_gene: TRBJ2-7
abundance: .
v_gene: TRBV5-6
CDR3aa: CASSDGGVAGAYEQYF
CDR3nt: TGTGCCAGCAGCGACGGGGGAGTAGCGGGGGCGTACGAGCAGTACTTC

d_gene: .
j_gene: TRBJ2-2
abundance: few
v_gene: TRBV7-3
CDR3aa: CASRLSTGELFF
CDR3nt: TGTGCCAGCAGGTTAAGCACCGGGGAGCTGTTTTTT

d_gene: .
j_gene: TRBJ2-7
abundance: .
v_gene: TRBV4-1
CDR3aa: CASSQTGHQPYEQYF
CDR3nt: TGCGCCAGCAGCCAAACGGGACACCAACCCTACGAGCAGTACTTC